This TCR beta chain was sequenced during a study of blood T cell repertoires in COVID-19. Overall study: From the United States, Italy and Spain came samples of acute and convalescent COVID-19. T cells, B-cell-depleted T cells, or PBMCs provided the cDNA or gDNA that served as material.

Losses at the gene ends were 5 bases for V and 9 bases for J; bases not matched to a gene: 11. Germline loops: CDR1 MNHEY, CDR2 SVGEGT. The CDR3 is 15 residues long. Authors' methods: Estimates of nucleated cell counts were drawn from the amplification of reference gene primers. Libraries were prepared by immunoSEQ multiplex PCR; TCRdb keeps only in-frame clonotypes and omits some of them. D and trimming were read from the DNA, whereas the V and J calls and clone size are those reported in that table. In the table there are under 150,000 clones, about three quarters of which are singletons. Material: peripheral blood. The receptor was isolated from a woman at least 80 years old with active or convalescent COVID-19. This chain links TRBV6-2 or TRBV6-3 with TRBJ2-7, with 12 bases matching TRBD1. CDR3 coding DNA: TGTGCCAGCAGTATCCCGGGACAGGGGGCTGAAAGGCAGTACTTC. Translating it yields CASSIPGQGAERQYF.